These 9 T cell receptor beta chains were all obtained from the same sample, sequenced in a study of T cells in Graves' hyperthyroidism and ophthalmopathy. From RNA transcripts, TCR beta CDR3 regions were amplified. HTBI primers were employed in a first-round RT-PCR of the TCR CDR3. TCRdb called the multiplex PCR reads again in MiXCR, with one record for every CDR3 protein. The data hold hundreds of thousands of distinct CDR3 sequences, with less than 15% observed a single time. Input material: blood. These receptor sequences come from a woman aged 18 to 35 with Graves' hyperthyroidism.

This clonotype was counted between two and nine times. The genes are TRBV10-3 and TRBJ2-1, with 10 nucleotides matching TRBD2. Per germline, CDR1 ENHRY and CDR2 SYGVKD. The CDR3 totals 16 residues. J gave up 7 bases and V 0 bases, and 6 bases lay outside the gene matches. CDR3 residues: CAISESGSGRWNEQFF. CDR3 DNA sequence: TGTGCCATCAGTGAGTCGGGTAGCGGGAGGTGGAATGAGCAGTTCTTC.

This chain uses TRBV7-3 with TRBJ2-2; D is uncertain. Between the trimmed V and J ends, which lost 1 base and 1 base, there was a span of 10 bases. From germline, CDR1 is SGHTA and CDR2 FQGTGA. The CDR3 has 16 residues. The CDR3 loop reads CASSLMTTMNTGELFF. The CDR3 DNA follows: TGTGCCAGCAGCTTAATGACCACGATGAACACCGGGGAGCTGTTTTTT.

This clonotype appeared many times. The chain employs TRBV28 and TRBJ2-5, with TRBD2 matching over 10 bases. The V segment lost 4 bases and the J segment 2 bases; nucleotides outside the gene matches: 7. There are 16 residues in the CDR3. The germline V gene encodes CDR1 MDHEN and CDR2 SYDVKM. CDR3 coding DNA: TGTGCCAGCAGTTCTACAGGGGGACTAGCGCAAGAGACCCAGTACTTC. It is translated as CASSSTGGLAQETQYF. The full variable domain, with the rest looked up from reference TRBV28 and TRBJ2-5, is DVKVTQSSRYLVKRTGEKVFLECVQDMDHENMFWYRQDPGLGLRLIYFSYDVKMKEKGDIPEGYSVSREKKERFSLILESASTNQTSMYLCASSSTGGLAQETQYFGPGTRLLVL.

Many counts were recorded for this clonotype. CDR3 residues: CASRRDPGTQYF. The CDR3 coding sequence is TGTGCCAGCAGGCGGGACCCTGGGACCCAGTACTTC. The chain has TRBV6-1 and TRBJ2-5; D possibly corresponds to TRBD2 (6 bases). This CDR3 comprises 12 residues. Germline V lookup: CDR1 MNHNS, CDR2 SASEGT. Trimming pared 6 bases from V and 7 bases from J, leaving 12 bases between.

The chain uses TRBV10-3 and TRBJ2-3, with 10 bases that match TRBD1. V was clipped by 6 bases and J by 2 bases; unmatched bases: 11. The CDR3 has 17 residues. The V gene's germline CDR1 is ENHRY and CDR2 SYGVKD. CDR3 DNA sequence: TGTGCCATCAGCGGAGAAGGGACAGGGGTCTACACAGATACGCAGTATTTT. Amino acids: CAISGEGTGVYTDTQYF.

This clonotype was seen ten or more times. The chain joins TRBV11-1 to TRBJ1-1, with TRBD1 matching over 11 bases. Germline lookup yields CDR1 SGHAT and CDR2 FQDESV (reference sequence). This CDR3 contains 14 residues. V gave up 4 bases and J gave up 6 bases; unmatched junction bases: 4. The CDR3 DNA is TGTGCCAGCAGCTGGGACAGGGGGGGAGCTGAAGCTTTCTTT. It codes for CASSWDRGGAEAFF. Full variable domain (remainder filled in from reference TRBV11-1 and TRBJ1-1): EAEVAQSPRYKITEKSQAVAFWCDPISGHATLYWYRQILGQGPELLVQFQDESVVDDSQLPKDRFSAERLKGVDSTLKIQPAELGDSAMYLCASSWDRGGAEAFFGQGTRLTVV.

This clonotype showed up many times. The CDR3 bases are TGTGCCAGCAGGCATGGGACAGGGGGCCAGGGCGAGCAGTACTTC. It yields the protein CASRHGTGGQGEQYF. The chain links TRBV6-1 to TRBJ2-7; 12 bases map to TRBD1. The CDR3 spans 15 residues. CDR1 and CDR2 (germline): MNHNS, SASEGT. Trimming took 6 bases from V and 6 from J; bases not matched to a gene: 9.

This clonotype appeared many times. The V and J genes are TRBV20-1 and TRBJ1-3, with 9 nucleotides matching TRBD1. V shed 1 base and J 4 bases; nucleotides not matched to a gene: 8. There are 16 residues in the CDR3. Per germline, CDR1 DFQATT and CDR2 SNEGSKA (reference sequence). The CDR3, as DNA: TGCAGTGCTAGAGCCCCGGGGACAGGGATAGGAAACACCATATATTTT. It yields the protein CSARAPGTGIGNTIYF.

This clonotype has ten or more counts. The chain couples TRBV29-1 to TRBJ1-2; D gene uncertain. Germline loops: CDR1 SQVTM, CDR2 ANQGSEA. This CDR3 spans 13 amino acids. Trimming cost V 5 bases and J 7 bases, with 17 bases left between them. CDR3 sequence: CSVLTPRAGGYTF. The DNA of the CDR3 is TGCAGCGTTTTAACCCCTCGAGCGGGTGGCTACACCTTC.